The text below deals with one T cell receptor (beta chain). Some clones are missing from TCRdb's copy, which holds only in-frame ones; the method was immunoSEQ multiplex PCR. The sample has under 200,000 clones; roughly 72% are singletons. This sample stems from a study of blood T cell repertoires in COVID-19. CDR3 length: 15 residues. Germline CDR1 is SNHLY and CDR2 is FYNNEI. V lost 7 bases to trimming and J lost 5 bases; unmatched junction nucleotides: 9. The receptor was isolated from a woman at least 80 years old with acute or convalescent COVID-19. The chain is built from TRBV2 and TRBJ1-2, with 11 positions matching TRBD1. The sequenced material came from peripheral blood. CDR3 in amino acids: CASNPWGQGGYGYTF. The CDR3 DNA follows: TGTGCCAGCAATCCGTGGGGACAGGGGGGGTATGGCTACACCTTC.